This is a list of T cell receptor beta chains from one sample in a study of OX40 agonist ivuxolimab in advanced cancers. Sequenced by immunoSEQ multiplex PCR; TCRdb stores in-frame clones only, minus some. Here the sample spans tens of thousands of clones, about 85% being singletons. The sample here was CD4+ or CD8+ T cells sorted from blood, taken in a trial of the OX40 agonist ivuxolimab. These receptors were taken from an adult with an advanced solid tumor such as melanoma, head and neck, liver or kidney cancer. CDR3s include the opening cysteine and the closing phenylalanine or tryptophan. D genes are given only for firm matches. Not all rows give a size; the values are once, few, many and, for expanded clones, a class.

once	TRBV9	TRBJ2-3	TRBD2	14	CASSGTTPGSTQYF	TGTGCCAGCAGTGGGACTACCCCCGGTAGTACGCAGTATTTT
.	TRBV6-5	TRBJ2-7	.	15	CASSTRRFLSYEQYF	TGTGCCAGCAGTACCAGGCGCTTCCTCTCCTACGAGCAGTACTTC
once	TRBV2	TRBJ2-1	TRBD2	15	CASSYSGSGYNEQFF	TGTGCCAGCAGTTATAGCGGGAGTGGGTACAATGAGCAGTTCTTC
.	TRBV7-7	TRBJ2-7	TRBD1	16	CASSLMDRGRKYEQYF	TGTGCTAGCAGCTTAATGGACAGGGGGCGTAAGTACGAGCAGTACTTC
.	TRBV2	TRBJ2-6	.	15	CASIPDTSGANVLTF	TGTGCCAGCATTCCTGACACATCTGGGGCCAACGTCCTGACTTTC
once	TRBV30	TRBJ2-1	.	14	CAWSAVTGYIGQFF	TGTGCCTGGAGTGCCGTAACCGGATACATAGGACAGTTCTTC
.	TRBV5-4	TRBJ2-1	TRBD2	16	CASSLEGGSPYNEQFF	TGTGCCAGCAGCTTGGAGGGCGGGAGTCCTTACAATGAGCAGTTCTTC
.	TRBV5-1	TRBJ2-7	TRBD1	14	CASSQGTGGSEQYF	TGCGCCAGCAGCCAGGGGACAGGGGGCTCCGAGCAGTACTTC
.	TRBV19	TRBJ2-3	TRBD1	17	CASSIGRTGGGPDTQYF	TGTGCCAGTAGTATTGGTAGGACAGGGGGAGGTCCAGATACGCAGTATTTT
.	TRBV7-6	TRBJ2-1	TRBD1	15	CASSLGDRAHNEQFF	TGTGCCAGCAGCCTCGGGGACAGGGCCCACAATGAGCAGTTCTTC
.	TRBV19	TRBJ2-3	.	13	CASKEPFGDTQYF	TGTGCCAGCAAAGAACCCTTTGGGGATACGCAGTATTTT
once	TRBV6-6	TRBJ2-7	TRBD2	15	CASSYGIAGPYEQYF	TGTGCCAGCAGTTATGGGATAGCGGGACCCTACGAGCAGTACTTC
.	TRBV19	TRBJ1-5	.	14	CASSMAVFNQPQHF	TGTGCCAGTAGTATGGCCGTGTTCAATCAGCCCCAGCATTTT
.	TRBV7-8	TRBJ2-1	TRBD1	14	CASTSDRAYNEQFF	TGTGCCAGCACCTCAGACAGGGCCTACAATGAGCAGTTCTTC
once	TRBV7-8	TRBJ2-1	TRBD1	15	CASSAGQGAYNEQFF	TGTGCCAGCAGCGCGGGACAGGGGGCTTACAATGAGCAGTTCTTC
once	TRBV13	TRBJ2-4	.	15	CASSLGGRPRNIQYF	TGTGCCAGCAGCTTAGGGGGGCGGCCGCGGAACATTCAGTACTTC
.	TRBV5-1	TRBJ2-2	TRBD1	17	CASRVAGGALDTGELFF	TGCGCCAGCAGGGTTGCAGGGGGCGCATTAGACACCGGGGAGCTGTTTTTT
.	TRBV7-2	TRBJ1-3	.	17	CASSLNAGEMAGNTIYF	TGTGCCAGCAGCTTGAATGCAGGGGAGATGGCTGGAAACACCATATATTTT
few	TRBV18	TRBJ2-5	.	15	CASSPPVGREETQYF	TGTGCCAGCTCACCACCGGTGGGAAGGGAGGAGACCCAGTACTTC
.	TRBV10-3	TRBJ2-7	.	15	CAISESTETSYEQYF	TGTGCCATCAGTGAGTCGACAGAAACTTCCTACGAGCAGTACTTC
.	TRBV6-5	TRBJ2-5	TRBD2	14	CASAASGSRETQYF	TGTGCCAGCGCGGCTAGCGGGAGTCGAGAGACCCAGTACTTC
.	TRBV11-1	TRBJ2-5	TRBD1	15	CASSPRTGGGETQYF	TGTGCCAGCAGCCCAAGAACAGGGGGCGGAGAGACCCAGTACTTC
.	TRBV10-2	TRBJ2-3	TRBD1	12	CATDRDGDTQYF	TGCGCCACCGACAGGGATGGAGATACGCAGTATTTT
.	TRBV7-2	TRBJ2-3	.	13	CASQDFLTDTQYF	TGTGCCAGTCAAGACTTCCTCACAGATACGCAGTATTTT
.	TRBV30	TRBJ2-3	.	16	CAWTRERLSGTDTQYF	TGTGCCTGGACTCGCGAGCGCCTCTCCGGCACAGATACGCAGTATTTT
.	TRBV2	TRBJ2-1	.	15	CASSVGPPAYNEQFF	TGTGCCAGCAGCGTAGGACCGCCGGCCTACAATGAGCAGTTCTTC
.	TRBV19	TRBJ1-1	.	10	CASLGGEAFF	TGTGCCAGCCTCGGCGGTGAAGCTTTCTTT
.	TRBV7-9	TRBJ1-1	TRBD1	14	CASSLIEGQGLEFF	TGTGCCAGCAGCTTAATTGAGGGACAGGGACTAGAATTCTTT
.	TRBV15	TRBJ1-2	TRBD1	14	CATSRDSGGDGYTF	TGTGCCACCAGCAGAGATTCAGGGGGCGACGGCTACACCTTC
.	TRBV30	TRBJ1-2	.	15	CAWSGSYSQENGYTF	TGTGCCTGGAGTGGAAGCTACTCCCAGGAGAATGGCTACACCTTC
.	TRBV28	TRBJ2-7	.	15	CASSHRRAPTYEQYF	TGTGCCAGCAGCCATCGCAGGGCCCCCACCTACGAGCAGTACTTC
.	TRBV6-1	TRBJ2-1	TRBD2	15	CASRRLAASYNEQFF	TGTGCCAGCAGGCGGCTAGCGGCCTCCTACAATGAGCAGTTCTTC
.	TRBV4-2	TRBJ2-3	TRBD2	18	CASSQDRSSGRAGDTQYF	TGTGCCAGCAGCCAAGATCGGAGCAGCGGGAGGGCGGGAGATACGCAGTATTTT
.	TRBV7-6	TRBJ1-6	.	16	CASSQGPTPLNSPLHF	TGTGCCAGCAGCCAAGGACCCACGCCGCTTAATTCACCCCTCCACTTT
.	TRBV7-9	TRBJ2-1	.	15	CASSAAGTPQREQFF	TGTGCCAGCAGCGCTGCGGGGACTCCACAGAGGGAGCAGTTCTTC
.	TRBV18	TRBJ1-5	TRBD1	16	CASSHGTGGINQPQHF	TGTGCCAGCTCCCATGGGACAGGGGGGATCAATCAGCCCCAGCATTTT
once	TRBV6-5	TRBJ2-2	.	14	CASSMTLGTGELFF	TGTGCCAGCAGTATGACCCTTGGCACCGGGGAGCTGTTTTTT
.	TRBV19	TRBJ2-2	.	18	CASRMTARFFKNTGELFF	TGTGCCAGTCGAATGACAGCTCGGTTTTTTAAGAACACCGGGGAGCTGTTTTTT
.	TRBV27	TRBJ2-7	TRBD1	14	CASKPGQASYEQYF	TGTGCCAGCAAACCGGGACAGGCCTCCTACGAGCAGTACTTC
.	TRBV7-9	TRBJ2-5	TRBD1	14	CASSSTGAQETQYF	TGTGCCAGCAGCTCGACAGGGGCTCAAGAGACCCAGTACTTC
.	TRBV21-1	TRBJ2-5	.	16	CASATTRDRGVETQYF	TGTGCCAGCGCTACGACCCGGGACAGGGGTGTGGAGACCCAGTACTTC
.	TRBV11-2	TRBJ2-5	.	16	CASSLLNQGIQETQYF	TGTGCCAGCAGCCTACTTAATCAGGGGATTCAAGAGACCCAGTACTTC
few	TRBV7-2	TRBJ1-6	TRBD1	15	CASSKGAGGYSPLHF	TGTGCCAGCAGCAAGGGGGCCGGCGGATATTCACCCCTCCACTTT
few	TRBV30	TRBJ1-1	.	11	CAWSVMAEAFF	TGTGCCTGGAGTGTAATGGCTGAAGCTTTCTTT
.	TRBV27	TRBJ2-2	.	13	CATFSVTTGELFF	TGTGCCACCTTTAGCGTTACCACCGGGGAGCTGTTTTTT
.	TRBV9	TRBJ2-7	TRBD1	15	CASSSDPTGGYEQYF	TGTGCCAGCAGCTCAGACCCCACAGGGGGCTACGAGCAGTACTTC
.	TRBV6-1	TRBJ2-2	.	11	CASKNTGELFF	TGTGCCAGCAAGAACACCGGGGAGCTGTTTTTT
.	TRBV4-3	TRBJ1-4	TRBD1	18	CASSHPTKTGEFDEKLFF	TGCGCCAGCAGCCATCCCACAAAGACAGGGGAGTTTGATGAAAAACTGTTTTTT
.	TRBV4-1	TRBJ2-5	.	12	CASSQDRETQYF	TGCGCCAGCAGCCAAGACAGGGAGACCCAGTACTTC
.	TRBV7-9	TRBJ2-7	TRBD2	14	CASSRVTSADEQYF	TGTGCCAGCAGCAGGGTGACTAGCGCCGACGAGCAGTACTTC
few	TRBV5-1	TRBJ2-3	.	19	CASSQIQSTGNLGTDTQYF	TGCGCCAGCAGCCAAATACAATCTACAGGGAACCTGGGCACAGATACGCAGTATTTT
once	TRBV14	TRBJ2-1	.	16	CASSQVGGRPYNEQFF	TGTGCCAGCAGCCAAGTAGGTGGGAGACCCTACAATGAGCAGTTCTTC
.	TRBV29-1	TRBJ2-7	TRBD2	17	CSVGGGRGTSGTYEQYF	TGCAGCGTTGGGGGGGGCCGCGGGACTAGCGGTACCTACGAGCAGTACTTC
few	TRBV7-3	TRBJ2-5	.	14	CASSHWPLNETQYF	TGTGCCAGCAGCCATTGGCCGCTAAACGAGACCCAGTACTTC
.	TRBV30	TRBJ1-4	.	10	CAPKNEKLFF	TGTGCCCCAAAGAATGAAAAACTGTTTTTT
.	TRBV5-4	TRBJ2-3	.	16	CASSPRNGIKTDTQYF	TGTGCCAGCAGCCCCAGGAACGGGATTAAGACAGATACGCAGTATTTT
.	TRBV6-1	TRBJ2-3	TRBD2	16	CASSEGAGLGTDTQYF	TGTGCCAGCAGTGAGGGAGCGGGACTAGGCACAGATACGCAGTATTTT
.	TRBV28	TRBJ2-3	TRBD1	15	CASATTGAGTDTQYF	TGTGCCAGCGCCACGACAGGGGCAGGCACAGATACGCAGTATTTT
.	TRBV7-2	TRBJ2-5	.	14	CASSDTSGTASQYF	TGTGCCAGCAGCGATACTTCCGGGACCGCTTCCCAGTACTTC